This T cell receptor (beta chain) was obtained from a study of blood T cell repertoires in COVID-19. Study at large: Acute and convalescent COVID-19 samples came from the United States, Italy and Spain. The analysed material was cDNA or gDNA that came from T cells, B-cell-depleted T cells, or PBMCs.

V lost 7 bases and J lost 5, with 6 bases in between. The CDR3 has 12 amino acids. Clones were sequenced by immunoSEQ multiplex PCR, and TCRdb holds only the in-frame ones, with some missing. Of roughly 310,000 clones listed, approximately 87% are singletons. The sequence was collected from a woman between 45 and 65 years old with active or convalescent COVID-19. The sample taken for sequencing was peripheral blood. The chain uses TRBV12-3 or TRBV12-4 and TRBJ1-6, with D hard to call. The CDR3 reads CASTLNNSPLHF. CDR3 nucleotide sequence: TGTGCCAGCACCCTTAATAATTCACCCCTCCACTTT.